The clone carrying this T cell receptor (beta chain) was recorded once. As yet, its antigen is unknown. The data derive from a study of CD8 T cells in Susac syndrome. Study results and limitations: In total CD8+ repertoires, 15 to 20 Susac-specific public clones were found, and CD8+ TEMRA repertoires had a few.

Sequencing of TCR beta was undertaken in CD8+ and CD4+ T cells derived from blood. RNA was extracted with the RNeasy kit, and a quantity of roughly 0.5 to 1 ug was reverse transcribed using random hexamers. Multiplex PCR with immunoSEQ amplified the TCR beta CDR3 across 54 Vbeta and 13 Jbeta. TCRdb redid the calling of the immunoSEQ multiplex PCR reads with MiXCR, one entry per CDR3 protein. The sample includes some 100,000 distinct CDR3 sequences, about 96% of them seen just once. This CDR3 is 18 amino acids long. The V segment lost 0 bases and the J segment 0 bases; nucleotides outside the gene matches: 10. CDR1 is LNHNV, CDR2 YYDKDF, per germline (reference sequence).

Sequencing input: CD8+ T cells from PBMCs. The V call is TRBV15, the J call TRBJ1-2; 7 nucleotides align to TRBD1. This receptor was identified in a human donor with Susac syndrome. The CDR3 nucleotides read TGTGCCACCAGCAGAGATCTTGGGACAGCTTCCACTAACTATGGCTACACCTTC. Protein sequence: CATSRDLGTASTNYGYTF.